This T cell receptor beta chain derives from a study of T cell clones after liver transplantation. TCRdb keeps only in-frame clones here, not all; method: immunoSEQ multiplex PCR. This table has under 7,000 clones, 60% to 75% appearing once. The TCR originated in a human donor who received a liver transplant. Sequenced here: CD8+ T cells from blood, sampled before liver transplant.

CDR3 nucleotides: TGTGCCAGCACCCCGGGGGTCGGGGGCTACACCTTC. Amino acid sequence: CASTPGVGGYTF. This chain connects TRBV11-2 to TRBJ1-2, with D possibly TRBD1 on 5 matching bases. Trimming removed 7 bases from V and 8 bases from J, with 14 bases in between. Germline values: CDR1 SGHAT, CDR2 FQNNGV. This CDR3 region has 12 residues.